Below are 9 T cell receptor beta chains sequenced from a single sample in a study of tumor and adjacent non-tumor tissue in lung cancer. The library came from three nested PCR rounds adapted from ARM-PCR protocols. Each CDR3 protein is one row after TCRdb ran MiXCR on the multiplex PCR reads. The repertoire has 85,000 or so distinct CDR3 sequences, around 80% of them found once; the top ten carry roughly 22%. This sample's RNA came from whole unsorted tissue. Distant lung tissue was collected more than 3 cm away from the tumor edge. Sequencing was performed on distant non-tumor lung tissue. All receptors come from a woman in her fifties or sixties with non-small cell lung cancer.

This rearrangement joins TRBV4-1 to TRBJ2-4, with D perhaps TRBD1 or TRBD2 (6 bases each). CDR1 MGHRA and CDR2 YSYEKL come from the germline V gene. There are 18 residues in the CDR3. V lost 0 bases to trimming and J lost 3 bases, with 18 bases between them. CDR3 in amino acids: CASSQEEGGSSVKNIQYF. CDR3 in DNA: TGCGCCAGCAGCCAAGAAGAGGGGGGAAGTAGCGTCAAAAACATTCAGTACTTC.

This clonotype was observed once. A much larger clone is a single base away; this may be a read error. The V call is TRBV7-9, the J call TRBJ1-3, with D uncertain. Germline V gene sequence: CDR1 SEHNR, CDR2 FQNEAQ (reference sequence). The ends were cut back, 6 bases at V and 2 bases at J, with 5 bases in the middle. This CDR3 comprises 12 residues. The CDR3 region has the DNA TGTGCCAGCAGATTGGCTGGAAACACCATATATTTT. Protein: CASRLAGNTIYF.

In the case of this clonotype: One end of the junction varies from germline; a read error may be responsible. The chain joins TRBV11-3 to TRBJ2-3; weak D call: TRBD2 (6 bases). This CDR3 comprises 15 residues. Germline V gene data show CDR1 as SGHNT and CDR2 as YENEEA. The CDR3 coding sequence is TGCGCCAGCAGCTTAGAGGGGAGGACCACCGATACGCGGTATTTT. It yields the protein CASSLEGRTTDTRYF.

This clonotype was recorded once. A read error may produce the germline difference seen at one junction end. This chain connects TRBV6-5 to TRBJ2-2; D is perhaps TRBD2 (8 bases). The CDR3 is 14 residues long. Germline-derived CDR1 and CDR2 are MNHEY and SVGAGI. CDR3 coding DNA: TGTATCAGCGGGGTTAGCGGGACAGCCGGGGAACTGTTTTTT. As protein: CISGVSGTAGELFF.

As to this clonotype: A read error is possible here, since a much larger clone lies one base away. The gene calls are TRBV28 and TRBJ2-3; 9 bases are a match to TRBD2. In germline, CDR1 is MDHEN, CDR2 SYDVKM. The CDR3 has 18 amino acids. The CDR3 reads CDSSLLGWLAGPTDTQYF. CDR3 sequence (DNA): TGTGACAGCAGTTTACTCGGTTGGCTAGCGGGACCCACAGATACGCAGTATTTT.

Remarks on this clonotype: A junction end diverges from the germline sequence, so it may reflect a read error. The chain carries TRBV6-5 and TRBJ1-2, with 8 nucleotides matching TRBD1. Germline lookup yields CDR1 MNHEY and CDR2 SVGAGI. The length of the CDR3 is 13 residues. The CDR3 sequence: CPSTPGGGYGYTF. CDR3 bases: TGTCCCAGCACCCCAGGGGGCGGATATGGCTACACCTTC.

Points on this clonotype: At one end, the junction sequence differs from germline, possibly due to a read error. The chain combines TRBV11-2 with TRBJ2-7, with D possibly matching TRBD1 (5 bases). This CDR3 has 14 amino acids. Germline-derived CDR1 and CDR2 are SGHAT and FQNNGV. DNA for the CDR3: TGTGCTAGCAGCCTGACGGACACTGCCTACGATCAGTACTTT. Protein product: CASSLTDTAYDQYF.

In the case of this clonotype: Sequence at one end of the junction differs from germline and may be a read error. The chain links TRBV4-2 to TRBJ2-5; TRBD2 is a possible D gene (6 bases). Germline assignment: CDR1 LGHNA and CDR2 YNFKEQ. The CDR3 covers 15 residues. The CDR3 DNA sequence: TGTACCAGCAGCCAAGTTCCGGGAGTACAAGAGACCCAATACTTC. The encoded protein is CTSSQVPGVQETQYF.

A note on this clonotype: The germline gene is not matched at one end of the junction; a read error may be the cause. The chain is built from TRBV20-1 and TRBJ2-7, with TRBD2 matching over 8 bases. There are 14 residues in the CDR3. From germline, CDR1 is DFQATT and CDR2 SNEGSKA (reference sequence). The CDR3 DNA sequence: TGCACTGCTAGAGATTCGGCGGGAGGTCACGAGCAGTACTTC. Translation: CTARDSAGGHEQYF.